One sample yielded the 17 T cell receptor beta chains listed below, sequenced in a study of T cell responses to AZD1222 COVID-19 vaccine. Here immunoSEQ multiplex PCR was the method, and the copy in TCRdb shows in-frame clones only, minus some. The table records about 82,000 clones, roughly nine tenths of them present only once. The sample in question was peripheral blood, obtained on day 0 of AZD1222 vaccination. Receptor source: an adult in good health.

The genes are TRBV12-5 and TRBJ2-3; the D gene could be TRBD1 or TRBD2 (6 bases each). The CDR3 has 13 amino acids. The V and J ends lost 8 bases and 2 bases respectively, with 11 bases between them. Per germline, CDR1 LGHNT and CDR2 FRNRAP. CDR3 nucleotides: TGTGCTAGTTTGGGGGGCTACACAGATACGCAGTATTTT. Protein: CASLGGYTDTQYF.

This clone occurred once. The chain carries TRBV6-5 and TRBJ2-2, with 10 bases fitting TRBD2. Germline values: CDR1 MNHEY, CDR2 SVGAGI. Trimming removed 6 bases from V and 6 bases from J; junction bases left unmatched: 4. The CDR3 contains 14 residues. The CDR3 loop is CASRSSGGPGELFF. The CDR3, as DNA: TGTGCCAGCAGAAGTAGCGGGGGGCCCGGGGAGCTGTTTTTT.

The J gene is TRBJ1-3, the V gene TRBV28, with D possibly being TRBD1 (5 bases). Germline values: CDR1 MDHEN, CDR2 SYDVKM. The CDR3 sequence is 14 residues long. Trimming removed 5 bases from V and 5 bases from J, with 13 bases in between. Here the CDR3 DNA reads TGTGCCAGCAGTGGGGGTGGCACCCGAAACACCATATATTTT. It translates to CASSGGGTRNTIYF.

The chain couples TRBV7-9 to TRBJ2-7; D unclear. The CDR3 has 13 amino acids. Germline V lookup: CDR1 SEHNR, CDR2 FQNEAQ (reference sequence). V lost 1 base and J lost 3, with 7 bases in between. The CDR3 coding sequence is TGTGCCAGCAGCTTAGAGTCAGTCTACGAGCAGTACTTC. It specifies CASSLESVYEQYF.

The chain employs TRBV28 and TRBJ1-5, with 10 bases lining up with TRBD1. With 5 bases clipped from V and 5 bases from J, the junction kept 6 bases outside the gene matches. In germline, CDR1 is MDHEN, CDR2 SYDVKM. The CDR3 runs 15 residues. Here the CDR3 DNA reads TGTGCCAGCAGTCCCGCCGGACAGGGGGATCAGCCCCAGCATTTT. Amino acids: CASSPAGQGDQPQHF.

The gene calls are TRBV20-1 and TRBJ1-2; no firm D call. CDR1 is DFQATT, CDR2 SNEGSKA, per germline (reference sequence). This CDR3 is 11 amino acids long. The CDR3 sequence is CSPPPALGYTF. The CDR3 DNA sequence: TGCAGCCCCCCCCCTGCTCTAGGCTACACCTTC.

J is TRBJ1-3 and V is TRBV6-5; TRBD1 aligns across 9 bases. Germline-derived CDR1 and CDR2 are MNHEY and SVGAGI. V shed 4 bases and J 5 bases; nucleotides not matched to a gene: 3. The CDR3 runs 14 residues. The CDR3 protein is CASSSGTGRNTIYF. In DNA, the CDR3 is TGTGCCAGCAGTTCCGGGACAGGGAGAAACACCATATATTTT.

The rearrangement uses TRBV6-5 and TRBJ1-3; D is uncertain. The V and J ends lost 2 bases and 0 bases respectively, with 11 bases between them. CDR3 length: 16 residues. Germline CDR1 and CDR2: MNHEY and SVGAGI. CDR3 residues: CASSYGQRSSGNTIYF. CDR3 nucleotides: TGTGCCAGCAGTTACGGGCAGAGGAGCTCTGGAAACACCATATATTTT.

The V call is TRBV6-5, the J call TRBJ1-1, with D unresolved. Germline CDR1 MNHEY, CDR2 SVGAGI. Trimming left V 0 bases short and J 6 bases short, with 11 bases between. The CDR3 is 14 residues long. In nucleotides, the CDR3 is TGTGCCAGCAGTTACTCCGAGGGTCTTTCTGAAGCTTTCTTT. Translated: CASSYSEGLSEAFF.

J is TRBJ1-6 and V is TRBV25-1, with 8 bases lining up with TRBD1. Germline lookup yields CDR1 MGHDK and CDR2 SYGVNS. The CDR3 loop spans 15 amino acids. The ends lost 2 bases at V and 11 bases at J; junction bases unmatched: 8. The CDR3 reads CASSETGQGGAPLHF. CDR3 DNA: TGTGCCAGCAGTGAAACAGGACAGGGTGGTGCACCCCTCCACTTT.

The chain carries TRBV5-1 and TRBJ2-7; tentatively, D is TRBD1 (5 bases). Germline assignment: CDR1 SGHRS and CDR2 YFSETQ. This CDR3 spans 13 amino acids. Trimming pared 4 bases from V and 4 bases from J, leaving 12 bases between. CDR3 sequence (DNA): TGCGCCAGCAGCGTGGAAGGGGTTTACGAGCAGTACTTC. Its translation: CASSVEGVYEQYF.

J is TRBJ2-7 and V is TRBV28; the match to TRBD2 covers 12 bases. The CDR3 contains 16 residues. The germline V gene has CDR1 MDHEN and CDR2 SYDVKM. The V segment lost 6 bases and the J segment 0 bases; nucleotides outside the gene matches: 6. As DNA, the CDR3 is TGTGCCAGCAGCCCAACTAGCGGGGGGTCCTCCTACGAGCAGTACTTC. This codes for CASSPTSGGSSYEQYF.

The chain carries TRBV6-6 and TRBJ2-1; no reliable D call. The length of the CDR3 is 12 residues. V lost 5 bases and J 1 base, leaving 3 bases between the germline ends. Germline V lookup: CDR1 MNHNY, CDR2 SVGAGI (reference sequence). The CDR3 DNA reads as TGTGCCAGCAGTCCGTCCTACAATGAGCAGTTCTTC. Protein product: CASSPSYNEQFF.

In its sample, this clone was seen once. A junction boundary mismatches the germline segment, possibly from a read error. The chain is built from TRBV20-1 and TRBJ1-5; D remains unclear. This CDR3 spans 16 amino acids. Germline V lookup: CDR1 DFQATT, CDR2 SNEGSKA (reference sequence). CDR3 amino acids: CSASPSGERPNRPQHF. CDR3 nucleotides: TGCAGTGCTAGTCCCAGCGGGGAACGGCCCAATCGGCCCCAGCATTTT.

The chain links TRBV7-8 to TRBJ1-3, with D unclear. The CDR3 length is 13 residues. Germline CDR1 and CDR2: SGHVS and FQNEAQ. Trimming left V 3 bases short and J 0 bases short, with 3 bases between. CDR3 loop: CASSLSSGNTIYF. Written as DNA, the CDR3 is TGTGCCAGCAGCTTGTCCTCTGGAAACACCATATATTTT. Looking up the rest from reference TRBV7-8 and TRBJ1-3 gives the full variable domain: GAGVSQSPRYKVAKRGQDVALRCDPISGHVSLFWYQQALGQGPEFLTYFQNEAQLDKSGLPSDRFFAERPEGSVSTLKIQRTQQEDSAVYLCASSLSSGNTIYFGEGSWLTVV.

The chain couples TRBV28 to TRBJ2-1; 8 bases align to TRBD1. This CDR3 spans 15 amino acids. V shed 4 bases, J shed 7 bases, and the junction held 9 bases outside the gene matches. Germline lookup yields CDR1 MDHEN and CDR2 SYDVKM. CDR3 residues: CASSSPGQAINEQFF. CDR3 nucleotides: TGTGCCAGCAGTTCCCCGGGACAGGCGATTAATGAGCAGTTCTTC.

The table lists this clone with a few counts. The rearrangement joins TRBV11-2 to TRBJ1-6; TRBD1 is a possible D gene (5 bases). From germline, CDR1 is SGHAT and CDR2 FQNNGV. V lost 5 bases, J lost 7 bases, and 21 bases lay in between. CDR3 length: 17 residues. CDR3 in DNA: TGTGCCAGCAGCCCGGAGAGTACTCGGGGGTGGAATTCACCCCTCCACTTT. Translated: CASSPESTRGWNSPLHF.